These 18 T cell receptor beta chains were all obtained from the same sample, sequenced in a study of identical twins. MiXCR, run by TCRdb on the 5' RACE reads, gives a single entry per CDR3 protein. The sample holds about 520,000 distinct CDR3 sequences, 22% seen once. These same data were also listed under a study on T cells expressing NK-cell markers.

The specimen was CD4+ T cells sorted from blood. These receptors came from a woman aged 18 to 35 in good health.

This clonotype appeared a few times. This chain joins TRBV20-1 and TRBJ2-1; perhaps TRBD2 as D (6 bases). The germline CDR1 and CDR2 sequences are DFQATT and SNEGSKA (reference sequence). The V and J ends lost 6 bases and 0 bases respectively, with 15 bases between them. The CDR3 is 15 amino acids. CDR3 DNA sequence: TGCAGTGCAACGCCGGGGAGGAGCTCCTACAATGAGCAGTTCTTC. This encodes CSATPGRSSYNEQFF.

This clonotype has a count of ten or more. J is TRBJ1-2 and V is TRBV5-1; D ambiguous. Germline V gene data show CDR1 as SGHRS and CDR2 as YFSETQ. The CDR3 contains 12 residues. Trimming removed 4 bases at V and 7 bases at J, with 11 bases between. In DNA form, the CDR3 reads TGCGCCAGCAGCCCGGGTGCCGGTGGCTACACCTTC. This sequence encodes CASSPGAGGYTF.

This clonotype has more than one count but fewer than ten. In DNA form, the CDR3 reads TGTGCCAGCAGGCCACAGGGGAACTATGGCTACACCTTC. It codes for CASRPQGNYGYTF. The V gene is TRBV12-3 or TRBV12-4, the J gene TRBJ1-2; TRBD1 agrees at 7 bases. The CDR3 runs to 13 residues. V shed 6 bases, J shed 2 bases, and the junction held 3 bases outside the gene matches.

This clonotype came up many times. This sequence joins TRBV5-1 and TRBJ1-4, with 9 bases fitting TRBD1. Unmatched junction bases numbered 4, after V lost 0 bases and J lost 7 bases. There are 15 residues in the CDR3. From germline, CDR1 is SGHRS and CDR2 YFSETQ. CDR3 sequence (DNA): TGCGCCAGCAGCTTGGGGGGACAGGGAGGTGAAAAACTGTTTTTT. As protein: CASSLGGQGGEKLFF.

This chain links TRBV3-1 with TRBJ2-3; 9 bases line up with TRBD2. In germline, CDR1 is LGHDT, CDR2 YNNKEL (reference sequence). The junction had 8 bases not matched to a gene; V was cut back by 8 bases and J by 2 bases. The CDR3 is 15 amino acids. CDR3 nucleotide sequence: TGTGCCAGCGAGGAGCGGGGGGCCACCACAGATACGCAGTATTTT. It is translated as CASEERGATTDTQYF.

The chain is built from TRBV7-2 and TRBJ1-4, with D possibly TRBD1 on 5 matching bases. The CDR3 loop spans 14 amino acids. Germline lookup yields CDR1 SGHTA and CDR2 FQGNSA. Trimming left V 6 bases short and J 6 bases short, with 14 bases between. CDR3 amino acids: CASRGAQVYEKLFF. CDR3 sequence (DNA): TGTGCCAGCAGGGGAGCACAGGTCTATGAAAAACTGTTTTTT.

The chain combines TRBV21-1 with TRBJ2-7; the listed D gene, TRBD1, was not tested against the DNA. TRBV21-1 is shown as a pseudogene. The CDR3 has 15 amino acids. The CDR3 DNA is TGTGCCAGCAGCAAATTCCGGGGGGTCTCCTACGAGCAGTACTTC. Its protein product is CASSKFRGVSYEQYF.

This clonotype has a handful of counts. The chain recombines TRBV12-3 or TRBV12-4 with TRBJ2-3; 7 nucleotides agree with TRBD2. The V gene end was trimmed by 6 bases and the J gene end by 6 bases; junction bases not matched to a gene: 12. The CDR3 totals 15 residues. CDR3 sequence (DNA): TGTGCCAGCAGCCCCCTTGGACTAGTGTCTGATACGCAGTATTTT. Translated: CASSPLGLVSDTQYF.

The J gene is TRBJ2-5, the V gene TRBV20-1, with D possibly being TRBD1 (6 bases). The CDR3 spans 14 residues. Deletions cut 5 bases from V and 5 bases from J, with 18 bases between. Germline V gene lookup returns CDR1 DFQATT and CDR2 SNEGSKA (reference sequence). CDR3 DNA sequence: TGCAGTGCTCGGGACCTTTCAGGGGTGGAGACCCAGTACTTC. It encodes CSARDLSGVETQYF.

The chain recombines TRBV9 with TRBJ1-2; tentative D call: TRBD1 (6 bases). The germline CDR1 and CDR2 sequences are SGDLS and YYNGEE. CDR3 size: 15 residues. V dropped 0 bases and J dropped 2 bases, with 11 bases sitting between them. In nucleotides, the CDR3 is TGTGCCAGCAGCGTAGGCGACAGGCACAACTATGGCTACACCTTC. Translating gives CASSVGDRHNYGYTF.

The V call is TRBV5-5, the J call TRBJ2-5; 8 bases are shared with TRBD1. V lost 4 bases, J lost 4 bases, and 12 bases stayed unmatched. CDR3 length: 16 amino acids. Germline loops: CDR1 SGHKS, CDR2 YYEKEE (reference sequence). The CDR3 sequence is CASSGTGTGKGETQYF. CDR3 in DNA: TGTGCCAGCAGCGGAACCGGGACAGGAAAAGGAGAGACCCAGTACTTC.

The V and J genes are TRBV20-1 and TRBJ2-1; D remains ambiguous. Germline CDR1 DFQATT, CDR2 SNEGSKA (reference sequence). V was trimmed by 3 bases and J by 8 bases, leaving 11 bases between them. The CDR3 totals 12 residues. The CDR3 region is CSASHPTDEQFF. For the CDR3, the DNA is TGCAGTGCTAGTCACCCCACGGATGAGCAGTTCTTC.

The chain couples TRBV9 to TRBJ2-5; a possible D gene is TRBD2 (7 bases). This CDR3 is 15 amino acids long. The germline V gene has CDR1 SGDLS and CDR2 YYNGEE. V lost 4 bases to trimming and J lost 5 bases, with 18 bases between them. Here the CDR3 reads CASSRGRGASETQYF. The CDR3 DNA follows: TGTGCCAGCAGCCGGGGGAGGGGGGCCAGCGAGACCCAGTACTTC.

CDR3 sequence reads: CASRQGLVWDTQYF. CDR3 nucleotides: TGTGCCAGCAGACAAGGATTGGTTTGGGATACGCAGTATTTT. The chain recombines TRBV7-9 with TRBJ2-3; no reliable D call. The CDR3 is 14 residues long. The V gene's germline CDR1 is SEHNR and CDR2 FQNEAQ (reference sequence). V shed 6 bases and J shed 6 bases, with 16 bases lying between them. Variable domain in full (rest from reference TRBV7-9 and TRBJ2-3): DTGVSQNPRHKITKRGQNVTFRCDPISEHNRLYWYRQTLGQGPEFLTYFQNEAQLEKSRLLSDRFSAERPKGSFSTLEIQRTEQGDSAMYLCASRQGLVWDTQYFGPGTRLTVL.

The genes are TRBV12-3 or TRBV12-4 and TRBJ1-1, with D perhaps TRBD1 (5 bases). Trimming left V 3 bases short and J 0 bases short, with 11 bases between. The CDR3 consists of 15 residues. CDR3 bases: TGTGCCAGCAGTTTGGGTAGGGGCGTGAACACTGAAGCTTTCTTT. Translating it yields CASSLGRGVNTEAFF.

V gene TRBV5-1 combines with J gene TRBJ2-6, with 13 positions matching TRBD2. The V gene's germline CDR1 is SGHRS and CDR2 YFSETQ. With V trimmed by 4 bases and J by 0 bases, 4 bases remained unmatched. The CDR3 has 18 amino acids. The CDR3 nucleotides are TGCGCCAGCAGCCATGGACTAGCGGGAGTCTCTGGGGCCAACGTCCTGACTTTC. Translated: CASSHGLAGVSGANVLTF.

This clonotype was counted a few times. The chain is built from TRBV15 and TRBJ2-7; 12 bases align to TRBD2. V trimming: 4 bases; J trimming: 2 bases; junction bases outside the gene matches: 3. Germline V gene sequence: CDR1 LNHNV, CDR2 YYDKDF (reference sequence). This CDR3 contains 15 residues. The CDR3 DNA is TGTGCCACCAGCAAAGGACTAGCGGGAACCTACGAGCAGTACTTC. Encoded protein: CATSKGLAGTYEQYF.

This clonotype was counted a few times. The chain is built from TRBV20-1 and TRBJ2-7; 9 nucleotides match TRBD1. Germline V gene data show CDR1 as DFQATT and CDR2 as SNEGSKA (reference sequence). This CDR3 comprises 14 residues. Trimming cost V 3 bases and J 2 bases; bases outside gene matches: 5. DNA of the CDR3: TGCAGTGCTAGCAGGGACAGGGCTACCTACGAGCAGTACTTC. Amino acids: CSASRDRATYEQYF.